These 21 T cell receptor beta chains were all obtained from the same sample, sequenced in a study of CD8 T cells in Susac syndrome. With random hexamers, reverse transcription was performed on about 0.5 to 1 ug of RNA. MiXCR, applied by TCRdb to the immunoSEQ multiplex PCR reads, yields one record per CDR3 protein. The data contain 150,000 to 200,000 distinct CDR3 sequences, approximately 94% of them singletons. The sample comprised CD4+ T cells from PBMCs. The receptors were gathered from a human donor in good health.

This chain connects TRBV27 to TRBJ2-3, with D possibly TRBD1 on 6 matching bases. Germline V gene sequence: CDR1 MNHEY, CDR2 SMNVEV (reference sequence). This CDR3 has 15 amino acids. V shed 5 bases and J shed 4 bases, with 16 bases lying between them. This CDR3 is CASSNRVGWADTQYF. The CDR3 DNA reads TGTGCCAGCAGTAACAGGGTCGGGTGGGCAGATACGCAGTATTTT.

The chain links TRBV5-1 to TRBJ2-5; D tentatively reads TRBD1 or TRBD2 (5 bases each). With 1 base removed from V and 6 bases from J, the gap between germline ends came to 10 bases. The CDR3 is 13 residues long. Germline CDR1 reads SGHRS; CDR2 reads YFSETQ. The CDR3 is CASSLRGEQTQYF. The CDR3 nucleotides read TGCGCCAGCAGCTTGAGAGGGGAACAGACCCAGTACTTC.

The chain couples TRBV30 to TRBJ2-5; D might be TRBD1 (5 bases). Trimming pared 0 bases from V and 4 bases from J, leaving 15 bases between. CDR1 is GTSNPN and CDR2 is SVGIG in the germline V gene (reference sequence). The CDR3 has 15 residues. CDR3 sequence (DNA): TGTGCCTGGAGTGTACCTATAACAGGATCAGAGACCCAGTACTTC. It specifies CAWSVPITGSETQYF.

The J gene is TRBJ1-1, the V gene TRBV11-2; 8 nucleotides line up with TRBD1. Trimming removed 4 bases from V and 1 base from J; junction bases left unmatched: 5. This CDR3 spans 15 amino acids. CDR1 is SGHAT, CDR2 FQNNGV, per germline. CDR3 DNA sequence: TGTGCCAGCAGCTCAAGGACAGGGAAGAACACTGAAGCTTTCTTT. It encodes CASSSRTGKNTEAFF.

As regards this clonotype: Germline is not matched at one junction end, which may reflect a read error. This chain connects TRBV7-2 to TRBJ2-1, with D unclear. The CDR3 covers 12 residues. CDR1 is SGHTA, CDR2 FQGNSA, per germline. This chain's CDR3 is CACRLWVDEQFF. The CDR3 region has the DNA TGTGCCTGCAGGCTCTGGGTGGATGAGCAGTTCTTC.

This clonotype was found once. V gene TRBV28 combines with J gene TRBJ2-1, with D perhaps given as TRBD1 or TRBD2 (5 bases each). Germline CDR1 is MDHEN and CDR2 is SYDVKM. V gave up 4 bases and J gave up 7 bases, with 17 bases separating them. CDR3 length equals 15 residues. CDR3 nucleotides: TGTGCCAGCAGTTCCCCCGGGACGATGGGGAATGAGCAGTTCTTC. This translates into CASSSPGTMGNEQFF.

The chain uses TRBV24-1 and TRBJ1-1; no definite D call. Trimming stripped 5 bases from V and 4 bases from J, with 7 bases between. Germline V gene sequence: CDR1 KGHDR, CDR2 SFDVKD. The CDR3 spans 12 residues. This CDR3 is CATSGGSTEAFF. As DNA, the CDR3 is TGTGCCACCAGTGGTGGGAGCACTGAAGCTTTCTTT.

The chain employs TRBV12-3 or TRBV12-4 and TRBJ1-2; D remains ambiguous. The CDR3 has 12 amino acids. The ends were cut back, 4 bases at V and 5 bases at J, with 8 bases in the middle. In DNA, the CDR3 is TGTGCCAGCAGTTCCCTGCGGTATGGCTACACCTTC. Amino acids: CASSSLRYGYTF.

This chain links TRBV18 with TRBJ1-1, with 9 bases that match TRBD1. The CDR3 sequence is 13 residues long. The V segment lost 3 bases and the J segment 5 bases; nucleotides outside the gene matches: 1. Germline values: CDR1 KGHSH, CDR2 LQKENI. The CDR3 region is CASSPGQGTEAFF. The CDR3 region has the DNA TGTGCCAGCTCACCGGGACAGGGAACTGAAGCTTTCTTT.

The CDR3 region is CASSVVPRGGTGELFF. The CDR3 DNA is TGTGCCAGCAGCGTAGTCCCCAGGGGAGGCACCGGGGAGCTGTTTTTT. The chain is built from TRBV9 and TRBJ2-2, with D possibly being TRBD1 or TRBD2 (6 bases each). Trimming removed 0 bases from V and 4 bases from J, with 13 bases in between. From germline, CDR1 is SGDLS and CDR2 YYNGEE. The CDR3 spans 16 residues.

V usage is TRBV28 and J usage is TRBJ1-1; tentatively, D is TRBD1 (6 bases). This CDR3 contains 14 residues. Per germline, CDR1 MDHEN and CDR2 SYDVKM. V was clipped by 7 bases and J by 0 bases, with 12 bases between them. The CDR3 loop is CASTPGTLNTEAFF. In DNA, the CDR3 is TGTGCCAGCACCCCAGGGACACTGAACACTGAAGCTTTCTTT.

The chain combines TRBV5-6 with TRBJ2-1, with D unclear. The CDR3 has 15 amino acids. Per the germline V gene, CDR1 is SGHDT and CDR2 is YYEEEE. V lost 2 bases and J 0 bases, leaving 9 bases between the germline ends. The CDR3 DNA reads as TGTGCCAGCAGCTTTTTGCGGAGCTCCTACAATGAGCAGTTCTTC. Translation gives CASSFLRSSYNEQFF.

The J gene is TRBJ2-7, the V gene TRBV27, with 9 bases fitting TRBD2. Germline trimming cut 7 bases from V and 5 bases from J; bases unmatched to any gene: 9. The CDR3 spans 14 residues. From germline, CDR1 is MNHEY and CDR2 SMNVEV (reference sequence). CDR3 sequence (DNA): TGTGCCAGCAATAGAGCGGGAGGTACCAACGAGCAGTACTTC. Translation gives CASNRAGGTNEQYF.

The CDR3 bases are TGTGCCAGCAGCCAAGTATACCGGCCCGAGGAGACCCAGTACTTC. Its translation: CASSQVYRPEETQYF. This rearrangement joins TRBV4-2 to TRBJ2-5; D not certain. The CDR3 sequence is 15 residues long. Trimming removed 1 base at V and 5 bases at J, with 14 bases between. Per germline, CDR1 LGHNA and CDR2 YNFKEQ.

The chain has TRBV25-1 and TRBJ1-2; possibly TRBD1 for D (5 bases). V dropped 6 bases and J dropped 10 bases, with 15 bases sitting between them. Germline CDR1 is MGHDK and CDR2 is SYGVNS. This CDR3 spans 12 amino acids. The CDR3 DNA sequence: TGTGCCAGCAGCCCGGGACGCAAATACTACACCTTC. Translated: CASSPGRKYYTF.

This chain links TRBV4-3 with TRBJ2-1; the match to TRBD1 covers 9 bases. Germline V gives CDR1 LGHNA, CDR2 YSLEER. V was clipped by 4 bases and J by 5 bases; unmatched bases: 6. The CDR3 is made up of 15 amino acids. CDR3 region: CASSLGQGNNNEQFF. CDR3 in DNA: TGCGCCAGCAGCCTCGGACAGGGGAATAACAATGAGCAGTTCTTC.

The chain carries TRBV20-1 and TRBJ1-1; D is unclear. CDR3 size: 13 residues. Trimming cost V 2 bases and J 0 bases, with 7 bases left between them. CDR1 and CDR2 (germline): DFQATT, SNEGSKA (reference sequence). DNA of the CDR3: TGCAGTGCTAGACAGATCATGAACACTGAAGCTTTCTTT. It encodes CSARQIMNTEAFF.

The rearrangement links TRBV5-1 to TRBJ2-7; a possible D gene is TRBD1 (6 bases). The CDR3 extends over 13 amino acids. The V gene lost 1 base and the J gene lost 5 bases, with 10 bases spanning the gap. Germline CDR1 and CDR2: SGHRS and YFSETQ. The chain's CDR3 is CASSLLDRDEQYF. In nucleotides, the CDR3 is TGCGCCAGCAGCTTGCTGGACAGAGACGAGCAGTACTTC.

V gene TRBV7-9 combines with J gene TRBJ2-7, with D maybe TRBD1 (6 bases). Between the trimmed V and J ends, which lost 7 bases and 3 bases, there was a span of 16 bases. This CDR3 contains 14 residues. Per the germline V gene, CDR1 is SEHNR and CDR2 is FQNEAQ (reference sequence). This CDR3 is CASTDPGHNYEQYF. CDR3 DNA: TGTGCCAGCACCGACCCGGGACACAACTACGAGCAGTACTTC.

V gene TRBV7-7 combines with J gene TRBJ2-2; 10 nucleotides agree with TRBD2. After removal of 2 bases from V and 4 bases from J, the junction contained 10 bases not matched to a gene. Per germline, CDR1 SSHAT and CDR2 FNYEAQ (reference sequence). The CDR3 is 18 amino acids. This CDR3 reads CASSLQAPSGSFTGELFF. The CDR3 region has the DNA TGTGCCAGCAGCTTACAGGCCCCTAGCGGGAGTTTCACCGGGGAGCTGTTTTTT.

The rearrangement joins TRBV6-2 or TRBV6-3 to TRBJ2-3; no clear D. Germline V gene sequence: CDR1 MNHEY, CDR2 SVGEGT. This CDR3 region has 13 residues. Trimming removed 2 bases from V and 9 bases from J, with 12 bases in between. DNA of the CDR3: TGTGCCAGCAGTTACCCCCCGGGCGCAACGCAGTATTTT. Amino acids: CASSYPPGATQYF.